What follows describes a single T cell receptor (beta chain). Its specificity is unknown. This could be a read error, since a much larger clone is one nucleotide away. The data belong to a study of T cells in Graves' hyperthyroidism and ophthalmopathy. General study points: The model anticipated ophthalmopathy a median about six months pre-onset.

Investigators excluded patients with uncontrolled infection, other autoimmune disease, pregnancy or lactation. Diagnostic decisions used clinical symptoms, serum thyroxine and TRAb, thyroid ultrasound and orbital computed tomography. Each 10 ml fresh peripheral blood draw supplied the PBMCs. The TCR beta CDR3 regions underwent amplification using RNA transcripts as the source. An initial round of RT-PCR targeting the TCR CDR3 relied on the HTBI primer set. TCRdb used MiXCR to reprocess the multiplex PCR reads, holding one entry per CDR3 protein. The repertoire holds roughly 180,000 distinct CDR3 sequences, with approximately 15% as singletons. The germline CDR1 and CDR2 sequences are SGHDN and FVKESK. The CDR3 is 15 residues long.

The V and J genes are TRBV14 and TRBJ2-2; D assignment may be TRBD1 or TRBD2 (6 bases each). Sequenced: blood. The sequence derives from a woman aged 45-65 years with Graves' hyperthyroidism. In nucleotides, the CDR3 is TGTGCCAGCAGCCATCGGCAGGGGAGTATCGGGGGGCTGTTTTTT. Residues: CASSHRQGSIGGLFF. The full variable domain, completed using reference TRBV14 and TRBJ2-2, is EAGVTQFPSHSVIEKGQTVTLRCDPISGHDNLYWYRRVMGKEIKFLLHFVKESKQDESGMPNNRFLAERTGGTYSTLKVQPAELEDSGVYFCASSHRQGSIGGLFFGEGSRLTVL.